This record looks at one TCR beta chain sequence and its context. What it recognizes is unknown. This record belongs to a study of OX40 agonist ivuxolimab in advanced cancers. Study summary: Those enrolled were approximately 87% male, with a mean age of about 66 years and ages from roughly 23 to 79. Findings and caveats of the study: Doses of 0.1 to 3.0 mg/kg were accompanied by clonal expansion of CD4+ and CD8+ blood T cells by week 6. Compared with others, partial responders at 0.1-3.0 mg/kg displayed clonal expansion among the lowest. The specificity for antigen of the expanded peripheral T cells was not determined.

The CDR3 runs 15 residues. Germline CDR1 is MNHEY and CDR2 is SVGAGI. Trimming took 4 bases from V and 2 from J; bases not matched to a gene: 6. Data came from immunoSEQ multiplex PCR; TCRdb stores just in-frame clones and leaves some out. The profile covers 45,000 to 50,000 clones, with roughly 90% appearing a single time and 10% to 15% taken by the ten largest. The V call is TRBV6-5, the J call TRBJ2-7; 9 bases line up with TRBD1. The sequencing here drew on CD4+ or CD8+ T cells sorted from blood, taken in a trial of the OX40 agonist ivuxolimab. The receptor comes from an adult with an advanced solid tumor such as melanoma, head and neck, liver or kidney cancer. The CDR3 DNA reads as TGTGCCAGCAGTTGGACAGGGGAACCTGCCTACGAGCAGTACTTC. This gives the protein CASSWTGEPAYEQYF.